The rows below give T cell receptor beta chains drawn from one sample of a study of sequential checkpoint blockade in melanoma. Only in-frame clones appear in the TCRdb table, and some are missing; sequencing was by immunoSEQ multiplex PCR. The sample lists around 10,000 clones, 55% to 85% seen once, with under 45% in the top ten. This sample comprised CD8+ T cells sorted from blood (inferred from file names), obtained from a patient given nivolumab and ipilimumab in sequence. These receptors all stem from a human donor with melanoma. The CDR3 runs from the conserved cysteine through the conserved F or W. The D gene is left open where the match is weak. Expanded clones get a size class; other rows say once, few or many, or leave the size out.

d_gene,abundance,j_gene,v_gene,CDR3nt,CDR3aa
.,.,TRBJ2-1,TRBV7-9,TGTGCCAGCAGCTTTGGGACGCAGGGGAATGAGCAGTTCTTC,CASSFGTQGNEQFF
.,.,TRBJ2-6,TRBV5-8,TGTGCCAGCAGCCAAGATGAAGGGGCTGGGGCCAACGTCCTGACTTTC,CASSQDEGAGANVLTF
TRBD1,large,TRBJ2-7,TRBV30,TGTGCCGGCTGGACAGGAGGCTCCTACGAGCAGTACTTC,CAGWTGGSYEQYF
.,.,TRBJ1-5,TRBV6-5,TGTGCCAGCAACACACCGAATCAGCCCCAGCATTTT,CASNTPNQPQHF
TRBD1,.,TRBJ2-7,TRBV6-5,TGTGCCAGCAGTTACACAGGGGGCTCGCTCGAGCAGTACTTC,CASSYTGGSLEQYF
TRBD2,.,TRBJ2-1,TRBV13,TGTGCCAGCAGCCAGACTAGCGAAAGGTACAATGAGCAGTTCTTC,CASSQTSERYNEQFF
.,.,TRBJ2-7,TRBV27,TGTGCCAGCAGTTTTTACCCTCCGGACAAAGCCTACGAGCAGTACTTC,CASSFYPPDKAYEQYF
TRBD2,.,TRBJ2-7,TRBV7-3,TGTGCCAGCAGCTTATGGGGGGGAGCCGAGCAGTACTTC,CASSLWGGAEQYF
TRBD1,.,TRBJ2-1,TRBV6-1,TGTGCCAGCAGGAGAGGGACAGGGGGAAACAATGAGCAGTTCTTC,CASRRGTGGNNEQFF
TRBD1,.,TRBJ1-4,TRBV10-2,TGCGCCAGCAGTGTGGACAGGGGAGCAACTAATGAAAAACTGTTTTTT,CASSVDRGATNEKLFF
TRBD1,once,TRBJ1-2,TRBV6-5,TGTGCCAGCAGTCCGGGACAGCGGTATTATGGCTACACCTTC,CASSPGQRYYGYTF
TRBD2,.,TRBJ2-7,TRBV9,TGTGCCAGCAGCCCTGGGGGTAGCGGGAGTGACTACTACGAGCAGTACTTC,CASSPGGSGSDYYEQYF
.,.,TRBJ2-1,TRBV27,TGTGCCAGCAGTGCCGGGGGGCCCGATGAGCAGTTCTTC,CASSAGGPDEQFF
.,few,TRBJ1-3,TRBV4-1,TGCGCCAGCAGCCAAGAAGAGTCCTCGTTCTCTGGAAACACCATATATTTT,CASSQEESSFSGNTIYF
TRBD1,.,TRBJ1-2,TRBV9,TGTGCCAGCAGCGACCCCGGGACAGCTAACTATGGCTACACCTTC,CASSDPGTANYGYTF
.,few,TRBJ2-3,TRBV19,TGTGCCAGTAGCCGTATGAGCACAGATACGCAGTATTTT,CASSRMSTDTQYF
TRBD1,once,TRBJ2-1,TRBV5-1,TGCGCCAGCAGCTTCCGGGACAGGAGACTCAATGAGCAGTTCTTC,CASSFRDRRLNEQFF
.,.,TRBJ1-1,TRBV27,TGTGCCAGCAGTGAGGGATGGTTGAACACTGAAGCTTTCTTT,CASSEGWLNTEAFF
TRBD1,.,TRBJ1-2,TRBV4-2,TGTGCCAGCAGCCAAGATAAGACGACAGGGAATGGCTACACCTTC,CASSQDKTTGNGYTF
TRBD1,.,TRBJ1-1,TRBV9,TGTGCCAGCAGCCCCGGGACAGCGAACACTGAAGCTTTCTTT,CASSPGTANTEAFF
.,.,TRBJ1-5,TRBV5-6,TGTGCCAGCAGCTTCGGCAATCAGCCCCAGCATTTT,CASSFGNQPQHF
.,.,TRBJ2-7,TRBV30,TGTGCCTGGAGCTGGGGGCGGGAGTACGAGCAGTACTTC,CAWSWGREYEQYF
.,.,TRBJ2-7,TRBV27,TGTGCCAGCAGTTTAAGCACGGCAGGAACCTACGAGCAGTACTTC,CASSLSTAGTYEQYF
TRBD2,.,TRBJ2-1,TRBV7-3,TGTGCCAGCAGCGTAGGGGCTAGCGGGAGGGATGAGCAGTTCTTC,CASSVGASGRDEQFF
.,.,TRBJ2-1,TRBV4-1,TGCGCCAGCAGCCAGGGAAGACAGTCTGTCAATGAGCAGTTCTTC,CASSQGRQSVNEQFF
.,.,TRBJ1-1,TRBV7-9,TGTGCCAGCAGCTTAGGCAGGAACACTGAAGCTTTCTTT,CASSLGRNTEAFF
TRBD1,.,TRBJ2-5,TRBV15,TGTGCCACCAGCAGATTCAAGGGACAGGGGGTAGCGGAGACCCAGTACTTC,CATSRFKGQGVAETQYF
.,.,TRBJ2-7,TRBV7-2,TGTGCCAGCAGCCTTCGAGCGGGCACACTAACCTACGAGCAGTACTTC,CASSLRAGTLTYEQYF
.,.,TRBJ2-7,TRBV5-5,TGTGCCAGCAGCTTACAGGGATACTCCTACGAGCAGTACTTC,CASSLQGYSYEQYF
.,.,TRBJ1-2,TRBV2,TGTGCCAGCGGACATGACAGGAACTATGGCTACACCTTC,CASGHDRNYGYTF
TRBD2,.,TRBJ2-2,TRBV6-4,TGTGCCAGCAGTGACTCTAGCGGGGCCGGGGAGCTGTTTTTT,CASSDSSGAGELFF
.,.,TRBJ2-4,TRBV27,TGTGCCAGCAGTTTGGGGAACAGGGTAGAGTACATTCAGTACTTC,CASSLGNRVEYIQYF
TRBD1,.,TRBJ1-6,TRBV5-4,TGTGCCAGCAGCTCTGGACAGGGAACCCAACCCCTCCACTTT,CASSSGQGTQPLHF
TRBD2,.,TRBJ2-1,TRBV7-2,TGTGCCAGCAGCCGGACTAGCGGGAAAGTCAATGAGCAGTTCTTC,CASSRTSGKVNEQFF
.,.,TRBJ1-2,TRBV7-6,TGTGCCAGCAGCCCGAGTCCTCTCTATGGCTACACCTTC,CASSPSPLYGYTF
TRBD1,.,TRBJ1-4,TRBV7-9,TGTGCCAGCAGCTTGACAGGGACGAATGAAAAACTGTTTTTT,CASSLTGTNEKLFF
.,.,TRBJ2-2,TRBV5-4,TGTGCCAGCAGCTTGGGGGATTCGCGGGTAGTCGGGGAGCTGTTTTTT,CASSLGDSRVVGELFF
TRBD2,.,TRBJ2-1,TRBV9,TGTGCCAGCAGCCCCCTAACTAGCGGGGTCAATGAGCAGTTCTTC,CASSPLTSGVNEQFF
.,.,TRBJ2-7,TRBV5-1,TGCGCCAGCAGCCTGGTCGGGGGGACAAACTACGAGCAGTACTTC,CASSLVGGTNYEQYF
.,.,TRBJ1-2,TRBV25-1,TGTGCCAGCAGTGAATTTAGGACAGAGGATGGCTACACCTTC,CASSEFRTEDGYTF
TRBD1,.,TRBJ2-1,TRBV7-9,TGTGCCAGCAGCTTAGGACAGGGGCAGAGAGAGCAGTTCTTC,CASSLGQGQREQFF
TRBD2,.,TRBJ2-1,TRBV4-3,TGCGCCAGCAGCCAAGCCCCTGCGGGAGGAGGAACCTACAATGAGCAGTTCTTC,CASSQAPAGGGTYNEQFF
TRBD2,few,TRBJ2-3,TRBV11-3,TGTGCCAGCAGCTCCTCACTAGCGGGGGGGCATATAAATACGCAGTATTTT,CASSSSLAGGHINTQYF
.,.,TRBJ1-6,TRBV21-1,TGTGCCAGCAGCATGTTACTAGCTACACTACATCATAATTCACCCCTCCACTTT,CASSMLLATLHHNSPLHF
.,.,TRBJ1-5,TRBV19,TGTGCCAGTACCCTCACCCCTACGACGGAGCCCAATCAGCCCCAGCATTTT,CASTLTPTTEPNQPQHF
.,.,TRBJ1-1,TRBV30,TGTGCCTGGAGTTATGGAGCCACTGAAGCTTTCTTT,CAWSYGATEAFF
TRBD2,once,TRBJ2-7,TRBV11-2,TGTGCCAGCAGCCAGGGCCCTAGCGGTTCCTACGAGCAGTACTTC,CASSQGPSGSYEQYF
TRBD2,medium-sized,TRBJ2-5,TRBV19,TGTGCCAGTAGCTTCTTCGGGGGGGCGACGTACCAAGAGACCCAGTACTTC,CASSFFGGATYQETQYF
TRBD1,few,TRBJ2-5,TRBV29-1,TGCAGCGTTGCGGGACAGCCCCAAGAGACCCAGTACTTC,CSVAGQPQETQYF
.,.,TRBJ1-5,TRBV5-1,TGCGCCAGCAGCTTGGGACAGCATAGCAATCAGCCCCAGCATTTT,CASSLGQHSNQPQHF
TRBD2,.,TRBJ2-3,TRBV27,TGTGCCAGCAGTCCCAGACTAGCGGGCACAGATACGCAGTATTTT,CASSPRLAGTDTQYF
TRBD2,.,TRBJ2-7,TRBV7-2,TGTGCCAGCAGCTTAGCTCCCCTAGCGGGTTACGAGCAGTACTTC,CASSLAPLAGYEQYF
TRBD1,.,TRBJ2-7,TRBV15,TGTGCCACCAGCATTTTACAGGGGATCGGCTACGAGCAGTACTTC,CATSILQGIGYEQYF
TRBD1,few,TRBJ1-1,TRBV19,TGTGCCAGTAGTTGGAATTCCGGGACAGGGGATGCTTTCTTT,CASSWNSGTGDAFF
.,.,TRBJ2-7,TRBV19,TGTGCCACCCTGGGAGACGGTACCTACGAGCAGTACTTC,CATLGDGTYEQYF
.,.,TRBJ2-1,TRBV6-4,TGTGCCAGCAGTGTCTTCGCGAACAATGAGCAGTTCTTC,CASSVFANNEQFF